This TCR beta chain was identified during a study of blood T cell repertoires in COVID-19. TCRdb keeps only in-frame clones here, not all; method: immunoSEQ multiplex PCR. Of roughly 180,000 clones listed, approximately 94% were seen once; the top ten hold 0.76%. Followed longitudinally, the Seattle patients had been enrolled during active infection. The ends lost 2 bases at V and 1 base at J; junction bases unmatched: 1. Germline values: CDR1 MNHEY, CDR2 SMNVEV (reference sequence). This CDR3 has 16 residues. This receptor was identified in a man between 25 and 39 years old with COVID-19, enrolled during active disease. Source material: peripheral blood. The V call is TRBV27, the J call TRBJ2-3; 12 nucleotides agree with TRBD2. CDR3 loop: CASSLRLAGGTDTQYF. As DNA, the CDR3 is TGTGCCAGCAGTTTAAGACTAGCGGGGGGCACAGATACGCAGTATTTT.